This entry features one TCR beta chain sequence. Its antigen specificity is not known. No much larger clone is present one base from it, and per-base qualities are unavailable. TCRbeta CDR3 regions were immunosequenced from genomic DNA with the immunoSEQ Assay. Prior to high-throughput sequencing, genomic DNA was amplified by bias-controlled multiplex PCR. The study's processing was this. To quantify the absolute abundance of each unique TCRbeta CDR3 region, the sequences were collapsed and filtered. Clonality, defined as 1 minus Pielou's evenness, was calculated using productive rearrangements only. A previously published method was used to identify clones whose frequencies were significantly greater in on-treatment samples than in baseline samples. TCRdb carries this immuneACCESS record with in-frame sequences only. Its versions omit some clonotypes, under half of them owing to an unresolved V gene in the studies checked, with the rest unexplained. V, J and clone size reflect that table, while D and trimming were determined from the DNA. The sample table holds about 22,000 clones, of which 80% to 85% were seen once. The ten largest make up around 25% of the sample.

The junction shows trimming of 3 bases on V and 5 bases on J, plus 7 bases between the germline ends. The germline V gene specifies SQVTM as CDR1 and ANQGSEA as CDR2. CDR3 length: 11 amino acids, cysteine to phenylalanine. The DNA shown is the 33-base CDR3, in frame from base 1. The data stem from a study of sequential checkpoint blockade in melanoma (dated by TCRdb to the late 2010s). Looking at the study overall: Using 1:1 randomization, the trial assigned patients either to first-line nivolumab followed by ipilimumab (arm A) or to ipilimumab followed by nivolumab (arm B). Maintenance nivolumab came after both trial sequences. The paper's findings and limits, for the study overall: The model for predicting response that combines TCR metrics with mutation burden needs to be validated in larger, independent patient cohorts.

The intended sense of this specimen's treatment or condition label: randomized to nivolumab then ipilimumab (arm A) or the reverse (arm B). None of the trial patients had been given prior DNA-damaging chemotherapy. Thawed PBMCs were sorted on a FACS Aria II flow cytometer to isolate live CD3+CD8+ cells negative for CD19 and CD56. Samples were obtained from patients with melanoma enrolled in CheckMate 064, a randomized, open-label phase II trial of sequential checkpoint blockade. Peripheral blood mononuclear cells were obtained through leukapheresis, purified using Ficoll-Paque, and frozen in human serum containing roughly 10% DMSO. Right after sorting, the blood CD3+CD8+ cells were verified to be >95% pure, and DNA extraction followed.

This chain joins TRBV29-1 to TRBJ2-5; confidence is insufficient to name the D gene. The sequencing here drew on CD8+ T cells sorted from blood (inferred from file names), taken from a patient given nivolumab and ipilimumab in sequence. The sequence was collected from a human donor with melanoma. The DNA reads as follows: TGCAGCGTTGATAGATGGGAGACCCAGTACTTC. This encodes CSVDRWETQYF.